This TCR beta chain was sequenced for a study of breast tumors, draining lymph nodes, adjacent tissues. CDR3 length equals 14 residues. Trimming took 3 bases from V and 5 from J, leaving 13 bases between them. Germline CDR1 reads SEHNR; CDR2 reads FQNEAQ (reference sequence). In its sample, this clonotype was seen many times. What it recognizes is unknown. A single record per CDR3 protein comes from TCRdb applying MiXCR to the multiplex PCR reads. The sample lists about 270,000 distinct CDR3 sequences, roughly 30% seen once, with around 1.1% in the top ten. The lymph nodes were axillary draining lymph nodes from breast cancer patients. Regarding the study as a whole: Tumor T cell lymph node origin was a supported hypothesis, not proven.

What was sequenced was axillary lymph node tissue. This TCR derives from a female donor with breast cancer. Some clones in this sample may be carry-over from other donors' samples. This rearrangement joins TRBV7-9 to TRBJ2-5; D gene ambiguous. CDR3 coding DNA: TGTGCCAGCAGCTTGTCCACCCTTGGGGAGACCCAGTACTTC. It translates to CASSLSTLGETQYF.